The text below deals with one TCR beta chain. An input of about 0.45 to 1 ug of RNA was subjected to reverse transcription using random hexamers. A multiplex approach, immunoSEQ multiplex PCR, amplified TCR beta CDR3 across 54 Vbeta and 13 Jbeta. Via MiXCR, TCRdb re-called the immunoSEQ multiplex PCR reads, giving one row per CDR3 protein. The sample lists 140,000 or so distinct CDR3 sequences; around 95% were seen once. Sequencing of TCR beta, carried out with a high-throughput approach, was applied to CD8+ and CD4+ T cells from the blood. The patients serving as multiple sclerosis controls were treatment-naive. They had stable or active relapsing-remitting disease and fulfilled revised McDonald criteria. TEMRA cells were enriched by FACS, and CD4+ and CD8+ T cells were negatively isolated. The CDR3 contains 15 residues. Between the trimmed V and J ends, which lost 2 bases and 2 bases, there was a span of 11 bases. Per germline, CDR1 MDHEN and CDR2 SYDVKM.

This record comes from a study of CD8 T cells in Susac syndrome. The sample consisted of CD4+ T cells from PBMCs. The sequence was collected from a human donor with multiple sclerosis. V and J are TRBV28 and TRBJ2-3; possible D gene TRBD2, 6 bases. CDR3: CASSLPGTSTDTQYF. CDR3 bases: TGTGCCAGCAGTTTACCCGGGACTTCCACAGATACGCAGTATTTT. The full variable domain, rest sourced from reference TRBV28 and TRBJ2-3, is DVKVTQSSRYLVKRTGEKVFLECVQDMDHENMFWYRQDPGLGLRLIYFSYDVKMKEKGDIPEGYSVSREKKERFSLILESASTNQTSMYLCASSLPGTSTDTQYFGPGTRLTVL.